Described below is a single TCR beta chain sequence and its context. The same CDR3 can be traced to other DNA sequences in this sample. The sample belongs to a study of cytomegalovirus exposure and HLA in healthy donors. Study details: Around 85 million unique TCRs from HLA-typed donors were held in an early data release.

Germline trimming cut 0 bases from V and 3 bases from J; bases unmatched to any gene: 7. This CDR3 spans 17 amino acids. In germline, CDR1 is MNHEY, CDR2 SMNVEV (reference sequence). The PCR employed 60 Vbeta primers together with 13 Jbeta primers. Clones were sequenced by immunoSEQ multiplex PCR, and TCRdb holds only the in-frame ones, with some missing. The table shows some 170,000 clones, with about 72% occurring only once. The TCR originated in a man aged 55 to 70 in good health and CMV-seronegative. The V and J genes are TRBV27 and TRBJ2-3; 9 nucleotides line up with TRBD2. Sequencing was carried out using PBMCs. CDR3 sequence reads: CASSLSGPGLATDTQYF. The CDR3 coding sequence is TGTGCCAGCAGTTTATCGGGACCAGGACTAGCGACAGATACGCAGTATTTT.